The clone carrying this T cell receptor beta chain was detected a few times. The target antigen is unknown. The CDR3 length is 12 residues. Deletions cut 7 bases from V and 7 bases from J, with 13 bases between. Per germline, CDR1 SQVTM and CDR2 ANQGSEA. TCRdb recomputed calls from the reads with MiXCR, one row per CDR3 protein. Among roughly 920,000 distinct CDR3 sequences listed, approximately 31% were seen once. This sample was taken from a study of T cell repertoires in cytomegalovirus infection. The sample in question was cultured CD8+ T cells from PBMCs, obtained from culture after CMV antigen stimulation. The receptor's source is a human donor in good health (CMV status not recorded). Some clones in this sample may be carry-over from other donors' samples. This chain connects TRBV29-1 to TRBJ2-2; the D gene is possibly TRBD1 (5 bases). CDR3 in DNA: TGCAGCGCTGCAGGGCAGGTCGGGGAGCTGTTTTTT. Translated: CSAAGQVGELFF.